This TCR beta chain stems from a study of cytomegalovirus exposure and HLA in healthy donors (dated by TCRdb to the late 2010s). For context, the study as a whole: The 550 to 750 repertoires of the first cohort and the 110 or so validation repertoires were produced on the same platform, according to a later analysis. High-throughput TCR immunosequencing, statistical association of individual TCRs with disease status, and machine learning were combined to predict cytomegalovirus infection status. The study was designed to test whether signatures of past pathogen exposure could be identified by cataloging public T cell receptors. Along with the approximately 620-subject first cohort, a separate validation cohort of more than 90 different subjects was used. Study-wide findings and limitations: A later analysis lacked HLA typing for the validation cohort, so it scored co-occurrence in that cohort across all 120 or so repertoires. Most TCR sequences were observed very rarely across donors, whereas some public TCRs were present in many individuals. The study gave a list of under 200 TCR beta chains associated with cytomegalovirus. A few of the identified cytomegalovirus-associated TCR beta chains were confirmed in vitro to be specific for cytomegalovirus antigens. In a later analysis, TCRs clustered in the first cohort were found to also tend to co-occur in the roughly 120 validation repertoires, with about 93% of cluster scores above 0. It was suggested by the authors that the approach could potentially be generalized to other disease states and immunological phenotypes. In both the original and validation cohorts, the classifier was reported to diagnose cytomegalovirus status with high specificity and sensitivity.

The donors belonged to the validation cohort of about 130 subjects, which was separate from the 666-subject first cohort. V has 2 bases trimmed and J has 5 bases trimmed; junction bases matching no gene number 9. CDR1 and CDR2 were assigned from the germline V gene as SGHRS and YFSETQ. Counted from cysteine to phenylalanine, this CDR3 has 17 amino acids. Only the CDR3 portion is preserved as DNA: 51 bases, with reading frame beginning at the first base. Concerning this clone itself: Its antigen remains unidentified. Base qualities are not at hand, and no much larger clone is one base apart.

Receptors were amplified or captured by the immunoSEQ multiplex PCR assay. The authors' pipeline ran thus. A statistical classification framework was built for diagnosing cytomegalovirus status from the catalog of TCR beta chain sequences. TCRdb took this table from immuneACCESS and kept in-frame rearrangements with V and J called. Such tables lack part of the clones; where checked against another copy, unresolved V genes explain under half of the gap, and the rest is unexplained. For V, J and clone size, that table is used; D and trimming come from the DNA. For this sample the table gives approximately 62,000 clones, of which around 92% were detected only once. Roughly 1.3% of the sample belongs to the ten largest clones.

The sequenced sample was PBMCs. The sequence was collected from a woman between 18 and 29 years old in good health and CMV-seronegative. The receptor chain draws on TRBV5-1 and TRBJ2-5, with 13 central nucleotides matching TRBD2. The CDR3 region: CASSLLAGGPVRETQYF. The sequenced DNA: TGCGCCAGCAGCTTACTAGCGGGGGGGCCCGTGCGGGAGACCCAGTACTTC.